This T cell receptor (beta chain) was identified in a study of T cells after somatic rescue of genetic block. Germline CDR1 and CDR2: SEHNR and FQNEAQ (reference sequence). With 5 bases removed from V and 0 bases from J, the gap between germline ends came to 8 bases. The CDR3 totals 14 residues. Data came from immunoSEQ multiplex PCR; TCRdb stores just in-frame clones and leaves some out. The profile covers about 68,000 clones, with just under 95% appearing a single time and approximately 2.9% taken by the ten largest. The origin of this receptor is a man aged 35 to 55. The specimen sequenced was peripheral blood mononuclear cells (PBMCs). This chain joins TRBV7-9 and TRBJ1-3; TRBD1 is a possible D gene (5 bases). CDR3 region: CASSQGGSGNTIYF. The DNA of the CDR3 is TGTGCCAGCAGCCAGGGAGGCTCTGGAAACACCATATATTTT.